These 17 T cell receptor beta chains were sequenced from one sample in a study of blood T cell repertoires in COVID-19. The method was immunoSEQ multiplex PCR; TCRdb's version includes in-frame clones alone and lacks a portion of them. The sample contains some 31,000 clones, 91% of which appear only once. Sequenced: peripheral blood. These receptors were collected from a human donor with active COVID-19. The donor label of this sample is uncertain.

V and J are TRBV28 and TRBJ1-6; 10 nucleotides match TRBD1. Trimming cost V 6 bases and J 8 bases; bases outside gene matches: 7. The germline V gene has CDR1 MDHEN and CDR2 SYDVKM. CDR3 length equals 15 residues. CDR3 nucleotide sequence: TGTGCCAGCAGACCACCGGGACAGGGGTATTCACCCCTCCACTTT. Protein: CASRPPGQGYSPLHF.

The chain carries TRBV7-3 and TRBJ2-1; 7 bases are a match to TRBD2. Losses at the gene ends were 5 bases for V and 5 bases for J; bases not matched to a gene: 6. Germline loops: CDR1 SGHTA, CDR2 FQGTGA. The CDR3 runs to 14 residues. In DNA form, the CDR3 reads TGTGCCAGCAGCGAGACTAGCAGCCACAATGAGCAGTTCTTC. Its translation is CASSETSSHNEQFF. The whole variable domain, remainder taken from reference TRBV7-3 and TRBJ2-1, is GAGVSQTPSNKVTEKGKYVELRCDPISGHTALYWYRQSLGQGPEFLIYFQGTGAADDSGLPNDRFFAVRPEGSVSTLKIQRTERGDSAVYLCASSETSSHNEQFFGPGTRLTVL.

The rearrangement joins TRBV9 to TRBJ2-1; 9 bases align to TRBD2. The CDR3 has 18 amino acids. V dropped 1 base and J dropped 4; count of bases not matched to a gene: 12. Germline loops: CDR1 SGDLS, CDR2 YYNGEE. The CDR3 here is CASSVFGSGSNKYNEQFF. For the CDR3, the DNA is TGTGCCAGCAGCGTATTTGGTAGCGGGAGTAACAAGTACAATGAGCAGTTCTTC.

This clone was detected once. CDR3 bases: TGTGCCAGCAGCCAAGCGGTAGCGGGATACGAGCAGTACTTC. Translating it yields CASSQAVAGYEQYF. The rearrangement uses TRBV4-2 and TRBJ2-7; 8 bases match TRBD2. Looked up from germline, CDR1 is LGHNA and CDR2 is YNFKEQ. The length of the CDR3 is 14 residues. V trimming: 1 base; J trimming: 4 bases; junction bases outside the gene matches: 3.

This chain joins TRBV11-2 and TRBJ2-3; 7 nucleotides line up with TRBD2. Trimming took 1 base from V and 2 from J; bases not matched to a gene: 6. There are 16 residues in the CDR3. CDR1 SGHAT and CDR2 FQNNGV come from the germline V gene. The CDR3 DNA sequence: TGTGCCAGCAGCTTAGGGACTAGGGCCCCCACAGATACGCAGTATTTT. This sequence encodes CASSLGTRAPTDTQYF.

This clone was counted once. This chain links TRBV12-3 or TRBV12-4 with TRBJ2-4, with 7 bases aligning to TRBD1. Trimming took 6 bases from V and 1 from J; bases not matched to a gene: 0. The CDR3 sequence is 13 residues long. CDR3 in amino acids: CASRGQAKNIQYF. The CDR3 DNA reads TGTGCCAGCAGGGGACAGGCCAAAAACATTCAGTACTTC.

This clone was counted once. The chain couples TRBV6-5 to TRBJ1-1, with D uncertain. CDR3 length: 12 residues. CDR1 and CDR2 from the germline V gene are MNHEY and SVGAGI. V lost 2 bases and J lost 11, with 12 bases in between. CDR3 nucleotides: TGTGCCAGCAGTTACGGAGGTCCCGATGCTTTCTTT. Encoded protein: CASSYGGPDAFF.

The chain links TRBV7-2 to TRBJ2-5, with 10 bases matching TRBD1. Germline CDR1 SGHTA, CDR2 FQGNSA. After removal of 2 bases from V and 5 bases from J, the junction contained 2 bases not matched to a gene. The CDR3 is made up of 14 amino acids. The CDR3 DNA follows: TGTGCCAGCAGCTTACAGACAGGGGGCGAGACCCAGTACTTC. Amino acids: CASSLQTGGETQYF. Filled out from reference TRBV7-2 and TRBJ2-5, the complete variable domain reads GAGVSQSPSNKVTEKGKDVELRCDPISGHTALYWYRQSLGQGLEFLIYFQGNSAPDKSGLPSDRFSAERTGGSVSTLTIQRTQQEDSAVYLCASSLQTGGETQYFGPGTRLLVL.

The chain uses TRBV5-1 and TRBJ2-1, with 12 bases identical to TRBD2. The CDR3 sequence is 17 residues long. V dropped 0 bases and J dropped 5; count of bases not matched to a gene: 6. Germline V lookup: CDR1 SGHRS, CDR2 YFSETQ. This CDR3 is CASSLGLAGVSDNEQFF. The CDR3 DNA reads as TGCGCCAGCAGCTTGGGACTAGCGGGGGTATCGGACAATGAGCAGTTCTTC. The full variable domain, its missing parts supplied by reference TRBV5-1 and TRBJ2-1, is KAGVTQTPRYLIKTRGQQVTLSCSPISGHRSVSWYQQTPGQGLQFLFEYFSETQRNKGNFPGRFSGRQFSNSRSEMNVSTLELGDSALYLCASSLGLAGVSDNEQFFGPGTRLTVL.

The rearrangement joins TRBV6-2 or TRBV6-3 to TRBJ1-5; possibly TRBD1 for D (6 bases). Germline V gene sequence: CDR1 MNHEY, CDR2 SVGEGT. The CDR3 loop spans 15 amino acids. The V and J ends lost 0 bases and 5 bases respectively, with 11 bases between them. CDR3 loop: CASSYSMKGDQPQHF. The CDR3 DNA sequence: TGTGCCAGCAGTTACTCGATGAAGGGGGATCAGCCCCAGCATTTT.

This chain links TRBV5-1 with TRBJ2-3; TRBD2 might be the D (7 bases). V was cut by 2 bases and J by 6 bases, with 19 bases left in between. The germline V gene encodes CDR1 SGHRS and CDR2 YFSETQ. The CDR3 is 16 residues long. The CDR3 protein is CASSFKAEGGLDTQYF. The DNA of the CDR3 is TGCGCCAGCAGCTTTAAAGCGGAGGGGGGGTTGGATACGCAGTATTTT.

J is TRBJ2-7 and V is TRBV9; 12 bases line up with TRBD1. The CDR3 is made up of 16 amino acids. From germline, CDR1 is SGDLS and CDR2 YYNGEE. V gave up 3 bases and J gave up 2 bases; unmatched junction bases: 6. The CDR3 sequence is CASSGGTGGPPYEQYF. CDR3 DNA sequence: TGTGCCAGCAGCGGAGGGACAGGGGGCCCCCCCTACGAGCAGTACTTC.

The chain carries TRBV24-1 and TRBJ2-3, with D maybe TRBD2 (6 bases). Germline V gene lookup returns CDR1 KGHDR and CDR2 SFDVKD. Trimming pared 3 bases from V and 4 bases from J, leaving 16 bases between. There are 16 residues in the CDR3. This CDR3 reads CATSDGGREEADTQYF. The CDR3 coding sequence is TGTGCCACCAGTGATGGGGGGAGAGAGGAGGCAGATACGCAGTATTTT.

In this sample, this clone is medium-sized. The gene calls are TRBV4-2 and TRBJ2-7; TRBD2 matches 16 bases. CDR1 and CDR2 (germline): LGHNA, YNFKEQ. J was trimmed by 2 bases and V by 3 bases; bases with no gene match: 7. The CDR3 spans 18 residues. The CDR3 reads CASSQDPGTSGRAYEQYF. CDR3 DNA: TGTGCCAGCAGCCAGGACCCCGGGACTAGCGGGAGGGCCTACGAGCAGTACTTC.

The genes are TRBV6-5 and TRBJ2-7; the match to TRBD2 covers 10 bases. The germline V gene encodes CDR1 MNHEY and CDR2 SVGAGI. This CDR3 region has 16 residues. The V gene end was trimmed by 2 bases and the J gene end by 1 base; junction bases not matched to a gene: 5. In DNA form, the CDR3 reads TGTGCCAGCAGTTACACCGGGACTAGCGCATCCTACGAGCAGTACTTC. Translation: CASSYTGTSASYEQYF.

This chain connects TRBV30 to TRBJ2-7; 9 nucleotides agree with TRBD1. Germline V gene lookup returns CDR1 GTSNPN and CDR2 SVGIG (reference sequence). Germline trimming cut 0 bases from V and 7 bases from J; bases unmatched to any gene: 7. The CDR3 runs 14 residues. In nucleotides, the CDR3 is TGTGCCTGGAGTGTGTACGGGACAGGGCTTGAGCAGTACTTC. It yields the protein CAWSVYGTGLEQYF.

The chain recombines TRBV27 with TRBJ1-6; tentative D call: TRBD1 (5 bases). The CDR3 totals 17 residues. Trimming left V 1 base short and J 9 bases short, with 19 bases between. Germline lookup yields CDR1 MNHEY and CDR2 SMNVEV (reference sequence). CDR3 amino acids: CASSLYGWSGEGSPLHF. For the CDR3, the DNA is TGTGCCAGCAGTTTATACGGGTGGTCGGGGGAGGGTTCACCCCTCCACTTT.